This record looks at one T cell receptor (beta chain) sequence and its context. This sample was included in a study of blood T cell repertoires in COVID-19. This CDR3 contains 14 residues. Per the germline V gene, CDR1 is SNHLY and CDR2 is FYNNEI. V was pared by 5 bases and J by 2 bases, with 10 bases between. The table came from immunoSEQ multiplex PCR; TCRdb's copy has only in-frame clones and leaves some out. Among a few hundred thousand clones listed, 88% were seen once. This clonotype was obtained from a woman between 40 and 55 years old who had recovered from COVID-19. V and J are TRBV2 and TRBJ1-3, with D unresolved. The sequenced sample consisted of PBMCs or T cells enriched from blood (not recorded which). The CDR3 nucleotides are TGTGCCAGCAGTCTTGGGCAGCCTGGAAACACCATATATTTT. This sequence encodes CASSLGQPGNTIYF. Full variable domain (rest looked up from reference TRBV2 and TRBJ1-3): EPEVTQTPSHQVTQMGQEVILRCVPISNHLYFYWYRQILGQKVEFLVSFYNNEISEKSEIFDDQFSVERPDGSNFTLKIRSTKLEDSAMYFCASSLGQPGNTIYFGEGSWLTVV.